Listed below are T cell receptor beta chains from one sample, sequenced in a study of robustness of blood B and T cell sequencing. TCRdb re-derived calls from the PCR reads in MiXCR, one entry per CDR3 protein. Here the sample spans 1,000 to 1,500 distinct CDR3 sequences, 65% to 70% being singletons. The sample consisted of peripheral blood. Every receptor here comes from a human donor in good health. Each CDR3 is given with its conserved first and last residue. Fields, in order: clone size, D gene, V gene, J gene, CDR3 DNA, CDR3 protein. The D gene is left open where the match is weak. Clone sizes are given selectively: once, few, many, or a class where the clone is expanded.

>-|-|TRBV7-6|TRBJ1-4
TGTGCCAGCAGCCAGAACAGGGCCAATAATGAAAAACTGTTTTTT
CASSQNRANNEKLFF
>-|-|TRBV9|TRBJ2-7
TGTGCCAGCAGCGTAACAGGCTCGGGCTCCTACGAGCAGTACTTC
CASSVTGSGSYEQYF
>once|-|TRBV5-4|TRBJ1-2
TGTGCCAGCAGCCAGGACAGAAACTATGGCTACACCTTC
CASSQDRNYGYTF
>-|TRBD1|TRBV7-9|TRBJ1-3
TGTGCCAGCAGCTCTTGGACAGGGGGAACTGGAAACACCATATATTTT
CASSSWTGGTGNTIYF
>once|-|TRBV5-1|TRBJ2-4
TGCGCCAGCAGAGATCTCGGGGAAGGTAAAAACATTCAGTACTTC
CASRDLGEGKNIQYF
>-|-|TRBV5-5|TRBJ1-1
TGTGCCAGCAGCTTAGGGAGAACCCCGTGGGACACTGAAGCTTTCTTT
CASSLGRTPWDTEAFF
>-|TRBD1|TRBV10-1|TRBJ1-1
TGCGCCAGCAGCTTAACCGGGACAGCAGCTTTCTTT
CASSLTGTAAFF
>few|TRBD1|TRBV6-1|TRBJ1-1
TGTGCCAGCAGTACACAGGGGTTCTCTGAAGCTTTCTTT
CASSTQGFSEAFF
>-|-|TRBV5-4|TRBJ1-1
TGTGCCAGCAGCTTCCCAACAGGGAACACTGAAGCTTTCTTT
CASSFPTGNTEAFF
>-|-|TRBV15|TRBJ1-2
TGTGCCACCAGCAGCTTCCGTTCTCCCTATGGCTACACCTTC
CATSSFRSPYGYTF
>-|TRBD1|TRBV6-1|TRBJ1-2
TGTGCCAGCGGACCGGACAGGGGGCCTGCTAACTATGGCTACACCTTC
CASGPDRGPANYGYTF
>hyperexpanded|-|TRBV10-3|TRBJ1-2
TGTGCCATCAGTGAGTCGTGGGGACCCCTACAGCCTAACTATGGCTACACCTTC
CAISESWGPLQPNYGYTF
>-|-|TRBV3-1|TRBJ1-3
TGTGCCAGCAGCCAAGAAGGGCCAAGCTCTGGAAACACCATATATTTT
CASSQEGPSSGNTIYF
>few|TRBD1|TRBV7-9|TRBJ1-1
TGTGCCAGCAGCTTTACAGGGGACCCCGGAGCTTTCTTT
CASSFTGDPGAFF
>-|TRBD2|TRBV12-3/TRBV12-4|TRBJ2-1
TGTGCCAGCAGTTTTCTAGCGGGAATGGGTGAGCAGTTCTTC
CASSFLAGMGEQFF
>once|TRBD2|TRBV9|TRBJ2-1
TGTGCCAGCAGCGTGCGGGGGGACAATGAGCAGTTCTTC
CASSVRGDNEQFF
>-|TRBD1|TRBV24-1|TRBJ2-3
TGTGCCACCAGTGATTTGGACAGGGGGCCAGATACTAGCACAGATACGCAGTATTTT
CATSDLDRGPDTSTDTQYF
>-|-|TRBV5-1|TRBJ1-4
TGCGCCAGCAGCCCGCAACAGGGTTCGGTTAATGAAAAACTGTTTTTT
CASSPQQGSVNEKLFF
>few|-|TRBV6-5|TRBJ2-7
TGTGCCAGCAGTTACTGGCAGGGGTCCTCCTACGAGCAGTACTTC
CASSYWQGSSYEQYF
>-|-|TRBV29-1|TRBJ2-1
TGCAGCTGTGACGGCGATGAGCAGTTCTTC
CSCDGDEQFF
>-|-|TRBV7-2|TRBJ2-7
TGTGCCAGCAGCTTCTATGAGCAGTACTTC
CASSFYEQYF
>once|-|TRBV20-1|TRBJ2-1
TGCAGTGCTAGGGGGTATCCCCTCTCCTACAATGAGCAGTTCTTC
CSARGYPLSYNEQFF
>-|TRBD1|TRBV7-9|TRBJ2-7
TGTGCCAGCAGCTGGACAGGGCATACCTCCTACGAGCAGTACTTC
CASSWTGHTSYEQYF
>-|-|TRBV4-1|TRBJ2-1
TGCGCCAGCAGCCAAGCTCCGTGGCTCTACGCAAATGAGCAGTTCTTC
CASSQAPWLYANEQFF
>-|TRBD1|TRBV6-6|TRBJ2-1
TGTGCCAGCAGTGGGACAGGGGGGTACAATGAGCAGTTCTTC
CASSGTGGYNEQFF
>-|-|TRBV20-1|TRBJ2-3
TGCAGTGCTAGAGTTCCGATTCTAGCGACGAGAGATACGCAGTATTTT
CSARVPILATRDTQYF